The next 17 T cell receptor beta chains were all read from a single sample in a study of blood T cell repertoires in COVID-19. Sequencing was performed with immunoSEQ multiplex PCR; in TCRdb, only in-frame clones are kept and a portion is missing. The sample consists of about 240,000 clones, 80% to 90% of them appearing once. The material sequenced was peripheral blood. All receptors come from a woman between 65 and 79 years old with acute or convalescent COVID-19.

The rearrangement joins TRBV6-5 to TRBJ1-3, with TRBD1 as a possible D gene (5 bases). The CDR3 has 14 amino acids. From germline, CDR1 is MNHEY and CDR2 SVGAGI. V shed 7 bases and J shed 0 bases, with 10 bases lying between them. CDR3 DNA: TGTGCCAGCAACCCAGGGATCTCTGGAAACACCATATATTTT. Translated, it gives CASNPGISGNTIYF.

About this clone: Other DNA sequences in the sample encode the same CDR3. The genes are TRBV7-2 and TRBJ1-6, with D unclear. In germline, CDR1 is SGHTA, CDR2 FQGNSA. Trimming stripped 5 bases from V and 13 bases from J, with 12 bases between. This CDR3 is 12 amino acids long. The CDR3, as DNA: TGTGCCAGCAGCCCAAACAGTTTGCCCCTCCACTTT. Translated: CASSPNSLPLHF.

This clone came up a few times. The CDR3 here is CASSIMSGEPGNTIYF. CDR3 nucleotide sequence: TGTGCCAGTAGTATCATGTCCGGGGAGCCTGGAAACACCATATATTTT. The V gene is TRBV19, the J gene TRBJ1-3; D call uncertain. V was cut by 3 bases and J by 2 bases, with 14 bases left in between. The CDR3 runs to 16 residues. CDR1 is LNHDA, CDR2 SQIVND, per germline (reference sequence).

This chain uses TRBV29-1 with TRBJ1-1; D is unresolved. This CDR3 has 12 residues. V lost 7 bases, J lost 0 bases, and 9 bases lay in between. Germline V gene data show CDR1 as SQVTM and CDR2 as ANQGSEA. The DNA for the CDR3 is TGCAGCGGCCGGGAGCTGAACACTGAAGCTTTCTTT. This translates into CSGRELNTEAFF.

V is TRBV7-9 and J is TRBJ1-5, with a weak D call TRBD1 (5 bases). CDR3 length: 14 amino acids. Trimming took off 5 bases at V and 3 bases at J, with 11 bases between the two ends. Germline CDR1 and CDR2: SEHNR and FQNEAQ (reference sequence). The CDR3 sequence is CASSPGTNNQPQHF. CDR3 DNA: TGTGCCAGCAGCCCCGGGACTAACAATCAGCCCCAGCATTTT.

The chain carries TRBV18 and TRBJ2-5, with 8 bases matching TRBD2. The CDR3 covers 14 residues. Germline V gives CDR1 KGHSH, CDR2 LQKENI. V shed 5 bases and J 4 bases; nucleotides not matched to a gene: 6. The CDR3 protein is CASSNSGGIETQYF. CDR3 coding DNA: TGTGCCAGCTCAAACAGCGGGGGAATAGAGACCCAGTACTTC.

V usage is TRBV7-2 and J usage is TRBJ2-7; D ambiguous. The germline V gene encodes CDR1 SGHTA and CDR2 FQGNSA. Deletions cut 2 bases from V and 3 bases from J, with 8 bases between. The CDR3 loop spans 13 amino acids. CDR3 loop: CASSLLVFYEQYF. DNA for the CDR3: TGTGCCAGCAGCTTACTTGTATTCTACGAGCAGTACTTC.

The CDR3 DNA sequence: TGCAGTGCCGGGGAAGGTAAAGCTTTCTTT. Amino acid sequence: CSAGEGKAFF. This sequence joins TRBV20-1 and TRBJ1-1; D gene unclear. Deletions cut 6 bases from V and 9 bases from J, with 11 bases between. The V gene's germline CDR1 is DFQATT and CDR2 SNEGSKA (reference sequence). The CDR3 consists of 10 residues.

This clone was picked up one time. J is TRBJ1-2 and V is TRBV10-3; a possible D gene is TRBD1 (5 bases). V was pared by 6 bases and J by 2 bases, with 10 bases between. The germline CDR1 and CDR2 sequences are ENHRY and SYGVKD. The CDR3 spans 13 residues. In nucleotides, the CDR3 is TGTGCCATCAGCCCAGGGCAGAACTATGGCTACACCTTC. This translates into CAISPGQNYGYTF.

The V gene is TRBV30, the J gene TRBJ1-2, with TRBD1 matching over 7 bases. Germline V CDR1 and CDR2: GTSNPN, SVGIG (reference sequence). The CDR3 sequence is 11 residues long. With V trimmed by 5 bases and J by 7 bases, 4 bases remained unmatched. CDR3 residues: CAWETGAGYTF. The CDR3 region has the DNA TGTGCCTGGGAAACAGGGGCTGGCTACACCTTC.

This chain uses TRBV28 with TRBJ1-6; 7 bases agree with TRBD1. Germline CDR1 MDHEN, CDR2 SYDVKM. With 6 bases clipped from V and 10 bases from J, the junction kept 15 bases outside the gene matches. The length of the CDR3 is 16 residues. DNA of the CDR3: TGTGCCAGCAGCCCGTTATGGAAGGGGGCAAACTCACCCCTCCACTTT. Protein: CASSPLWKGANSPLHF.

The chain uses TRBV6-2 or TRBV6-3 and TRBJ2-2, with 13 positions matching TRBD2. Trimming removed 2 bases from V and 6 bases from J; junction bases left unmatched: 3. CDR1 is MNHEY, CDR2 SVGEGT, per germline. The CDR3 length is 16 residues. The CDR3: CASSYGTSGVAGELFF. Here the CDR3 DNA reads TGTGCCAGCAGTTACGGGACTAGCGGGGTTGCCGGGGAGCTGTTTTTT.

This rearrangement joins TRBV3-1 (or the pseudogene TRBV3-2) to TRBJ2-3; 7 nucleotides line up with TRBD2. V lost 8 bases and J lost 1; bases outside the gene matches: 0. The length of the CDR3 is 12 residues. CDR1 LGHDT and CDR2 YNNKEL come from the germline V gene (reference sequence). CDR3 region: CASGGGTDTQYF. CDR3 sequence (DNA): TGTGCCAGCGGGGGGGGCACAGATACGCAGTATTTT.

A word on this clone: The same CDR3 arises from other DNA sequences in this sample as well. The rearrangement links TRBV6-6 to TRBJ1-5, with a tentative D call TRBD1 (6 bases). Looked up from germline, CDR1 is MNHNY and CDR2 is SVGAGI (reference sequence). This CDR3 is built from 14 residues. Between the trimmed V and J ends, which lost 6 bases and 4 bases, there was a span of 13 bases. The CDR3: CASSPPQGNQPQHF. The CDR3 region has the DNA TGTGCCAGCAGCCCACCCCAGGGGAATCAGCCCCAGCATTTT.

The rearrangement uses TRBV5-6 and TRBJ2-5; D unclear. Germline values: CDR1 SGHDT, CDR2 YYEEEE. The V end was cut by 2 bases, the J end by 4 bases, with 18 bases between. CDR3 length equals 16 residues. This CDR3 reads CASSFSRSPLGETQYF. The DNA of the CDR3 is TGTGCCAGCAGCTTCTCTAGAAGCCCCCTCGGAGAGACCCAGTACTTC. Variable domain in full (rest from reference TRBV5-6 and TRBJ2-5): DAGVTQSPTHLIKTRGQQVTLRCSPKSGHDTVSWYQQALGQGPQFIFQYYEEEERQRGNFPDRFSGHQFPNYSSELNVNALLLGDSALYLCASSFSRSPLGETQYFGPGTRLLVL.

The chain joins TRBV4-1 to TRBJ1-1; unclear D gene. Per germline, CDR1 MGHRA and CDR2 YSYEKL. There are 15 residues in the CDR3. V was shortened by 1 base and J by 4 bases, with 13 bases between the two germline ends. CDR3 sequence: CASSQAAWSGTEAFF. DNA of the CDR3: TGCGCCAGCAGCCAAGCGGCCTGGTCGGGCACTGAAGCTTTCTTT.

The chain carries TRBV19 and TRBJ2-4; weak D call: TRBD2 (6 bases). Germline-derived CDR1 and CDR2 are LNHDA and SQIVND (reference sequence). The CDR3 has 14 amino acids. V was clipped by 8 bases and J by 1 base, with 12 bases between them. The CDR3 DNA follows: TGTGCCAGTGTTTCCCGGGGGGCCAAAAACATTCAGTACTTC. This gives the protein CASVSRGAKNIQYF. Complete variable domain (other parts from reference TRBV19 and TRBJ2-4): DGGITQSPKYLFRKEGQNVTLSCEQNLNHDAMYWYRQDPGQGLRLIYYSQIVNDFQKGDIAEGYSVSREKKESFPLTVTSAQKNPTAFYLCASVSRGAKNIQYFGAGTRLSVL.